A single sample gave rise to the 2 T cell receptor beta chains below, sequenced in a study of CXCR3-negative and CXCR3-positive naive CD8 T cells. The authors made the TRB cDNA libraries by 5' RACE using UMI labels. Using the 5' RACE reads, TCRdb records one entry per CDR3 protein without DNA. The specimen's table records tens of thousands of distinct CDR3 sequences. What was sequenced was naive CXCR3- CD8+ T cells from blood. The subset: CD45RO-CCR7+CD27+CD95- naive CD8+ T cells lacking CXCR3 (TNR3-). Receptor source: a human donor in good health. Some clones in this sample may be carry-over from other donors' samples.

The chain is built from TRBV11-2 and TRBJ2-1; TCRdb's D call of TRBD2 is untestable without DNA. Germline V CDR1 and CDR2: SGHAT, FQNNGV. CDR3 length: 13 residues. The CDR3 here is CASSIIAGREQFF.

By frequency, this clonotype is medium-sized. This chain uses TRBV29-1 with TRBJ2-7; TCRdb gives TRBD1 as the D gene, but with no DNA this cannot be confirmed. This CDR3 spans 14 amino acids. Germline-derived CDR1 and CDR2 are SQVTM and ANQGSEA. The CDR3 spells CSVEDLGQGYEQYF.